Below are 27 T cell receptor beta chains sequenced from a single sample in a study of neoadjuvant anti-PD-1 for oral cavity cancer. Using immunoSEQ multiplex PCR, the repertoire was profiled, and TCRdb retains in-frame clones only, with some absent. The profile shows around 30,000 clones, 85% to 90% of them singletons. This sample comprised PBMCs, obtained before nivolumab (anti-PD-1) treatment. The receptors derive from a person aged 35 to 85 with oral cavity squamous cell carcinoma.

The chain employs TRBV6-1 and TRBJ2-7, with no clear D. The germline CDR1 and CDR2 sequences are MNHNS and SASEGT. The CDR3 runs 11 residues. V shed 1 base and J shed 6 bases, with 4 bases lying between them. The CDR3 region is CASSEGREQYF. The CDR3 nucleotides read TGTGCCAGCAGTGAAGGACGCGAGCAGTACTTC.

The rearrangement joins TRBV5-1 to TRBJ2-2; no clear D. The germline V gene encodes CDR1 SGHRS and CDR2 YFSETQ. CDR3 length: 14 amino acids. Trimming removed 5 bases at V and 1 base at J, with 9 bases between. The CDR3 is CASSPRRNTGELFF. The CDR3 DNA reads as TGCGCCAGCAGTCCCCGACGGAACACCGGGGAGCTGTTTTTT.

The chain employs TRBV7-2 and TRBJ1-1; 8 bases line up with TRBD1. The CDR3 runs 14 residues. Germline CDR1 SGHTA, CDR2 FQGNSA. V was clipped by 5 bases and J by 6 bases; unmatched bases: 8. CDR3 region: CASSVPGQVPEAFF. CDR3 in DNA: TGTGCCAGCAGCGTACCGGGACAGGTCCCTGAAGCTTTCTTT.

This clone appeared a few times. The chain combines TRBV7-2 with TRBJ1-6; D is ambiguous. The CDR3 totals 15 residues. CDR1 is SGHTA and CDR2 is FQGNSA in the germline V gene. Trimming stripped 5 bases from V and 0 bases from J, with 8 bases between. Here the CDR3 DNA reads TGTGCCAGCAGCACTGAGACCTCCTATAATTCACCCCTCCACTTT. Encoded protein: CASSTETSYNSPLHF. Complete variable domain (other parts from reference TRBV7-2 and TRBJ1-6): GAGVSQSPSNKVTEKGKDVELRCDPISGHTALYWYRQSLGQGLEFLIYFQGNSAPDKSGLPSDRFSAERTGGSVSTLTIQRTQQEDSAVYLCASSTETSYNSPLHFGNGTRLTVT.

The gene calls are TRBV5-6 and TRBJ2-7; the match to TRBD2 covers 7 bases. Germline V gene data show CDR1 as SGHDT and CDR2 as YYEEEE. This CDR3 region has 16 residues. With V trimmed by 5 bases and J by 5 bases, 16 bases remained unmatched. DNA of the CDR3: TGTGCCAGCAGTTTTGAGAGCTACACTAGCGTCAACGAGCAGTACTTC. This translates into CASSFESYTSVNEQYF.

The chain employs TRBV5-1 and TRBJ2-5, with TRBD1 matching over 9 bases. Germline CDR1 is SGHRS and CDR2 is YFSETQ. The CDR3 covers 15 residues. V lost 4 bases to trimming and J lost 1 base; unmatched junction nucleotides: 5. The DNA for the CDR3 is TGCGCCAGCAGCCACGGGACAGGGACCCAAGAGACCCAGTACTTC. Residues: CASSHGTGTQETQYF.

The V gene is TRBV19, the J gene TRBJ2-2; 8 bases map to TRBD1. CDR3 length equals 16 residues. Germline V gene data show CDR1 as LNHDA and CDR2 as SQIVND (reference sequence). The J segment lost 1 base and the V segment lost 4 bases, leaving 5 bases of the junction unmatched. CDR3 protein: CASSTNRGLNTGELFF. The DNA of the CDR3 is TGTGCCAGTAGTACAAACAGGGGGTTGAACACCGGGGAGCTGTTTTTT.

This clone was seen only once. The chain has TRBV6-5 and TRBJ2-7; tentatively, D is TRBD1 or TRBD2 (5 bases each). Between the trimmed V and J ends, which lost 8 bases and 2 bases, there was a span of 16 bases. The CDR3 has 14 residues. The germline V gene encodes CDR1 MNHEY and CDR2 SVGAGI. The DNA of the CDR3 is TGTGCCAGCTCTGCCCCGGGGCGAACCTACGAGCAGTACTTC. Residues: CASSAPGRTYEQYF.

The CDR3 loop is CASSKLRTGYTGELFF. The CDR3 DNA reads as TGTGCCAGTAGTAAGTTGAGGACCGGCTACACCGGGGAGCTGTTTTTT. The chain combines TRBV19 with TRBJ2-2; no firm D call. The CDR3 is 16 amino acids. The germline gives CDR1 LNHDA, CDR2 SQIVND (reference sequence). Trimming left V 4 bases short and J 3 bases short, with 15 bases between. The full variable domain, its missing parts supplied by reference TRBV19 and TRBJ2-2, is DGGITQSPKYLFRKEGQNVTLSCEQNLNHDAMYWYRQDPGQGLRLIYYSQIVNDFQKGDIAEGYSVSREKKESFPLTVTSAQKNPTAFYLCASSKLRTGYTGELFFGEGSRLTVL.

J is TRBJ1-4 and V is TRBV11-2; 8 positions match TRBD1. V was pared by 5 bases and J by 5 bases, with 4 bases of the junction left unmatched. The CDR3 covers 14 residues. From germline, CDR1 is SGHAT and CDR2 FQNNGV. The CDR3 here is CASSRDRQNEKLFF. The CDR3, as DNA: TGTGCCAGCAGCCGGGACAGGCAGAATGAAAAACTGTTTTTT.

The rearrangement links TRBV7-3 to TRBJ2-7, with TRBD2 matching 7 bases. Germline V gene sequence: CDR1 SGHTA, CDR2 FQGTGA. The CDR3 is 15 residues long. Trimming cost V 1 base and J 7 bases; bases outside gene matches: 10. The CDR3 spells CASSLNGRSVLEQYF. The CDR3 DNA sequence: TGTGCCAGCAGCTTAAACGGGAGGAGCGTTTTGGAGCAGTACTTC.

The chain joins TRBV9 to TRBJ1-2, with 8 bases lining up with TRBD1. The CDR3 loop spans 16 amino acids. CDR1 and CDR2 (germline): SGDLS, YYNGEE. Unmatched junction bases numbered 12, after V lost 0 bases and J lost 8 bases. The CDR3 region is CASSVEAGRTGKGYTF. Written as DNA, the CDR3 is TGTGCCAGCAGCGTAGAGGCGGGTCGGACAGGGAAAGGCTACACCTTC.

The V call is TRBV10-3, the J call TRBJ2-2, with 9 bases lining up with TRBD1. CDR1 is ENHRY, CDR2 SYGVKD, per germline. This CDR3 is built from 14 residues. J gave up 6 bases and V 7 bases, and 6 bases lay outside the gene matches. CDR3 region: CAITRDREPGELFF. DNA of the CDR3: TGTGCCATCACGAGGGACAGGGAACCCGGGGAGCTGTTTTTT.

The J gene is TRBJ2-4, the V gene TRBV4-1; D call uncertain. This CDR3 has 16 residues. V was shortened by 4 bases and J by 0 bases, with 13 bases between the two germline ends. Germline loops: CDR1 MGHRA, CDR2 YSYEKL. CDR3 protein: CASSRTEKLAKNIQYF. The CDR3 DNA follows: TGCGCCAGCAGCCGAACAGAGAAACTAGCCAAAAACATTCAGTACTTC.

This sequence joins TRBV6-6 and TRBJ2-7, with D possibly being TRBD2 (6 bases). Trimming stripped 5 bases from V and 0 bases from J, with 14 bases between. This CDR3 comprises 15 residues. Germline V lookup: CDR1 MNHNY, CDR2 SVGAGI (reference sequence). CDR3 nucleotides: TGTGCCAGCAGTGAGGGTGGGGGGATCTCCTACGAGCAGTACTTC. It is translated as CASSEGGGISYEQYF.

The chain uses TRBV29-1 and TRBJ1-6; 7 positions agree with TRBD1. CDR3 length: 13 amino acids. The germline V gene encodes CDR1 SQVTM and CDR2 ANQGSEA. V was pared by 6 bases and J by 5 bases, with 4 bases of the junction left unmatched. The CDR3 DNA sequence: TGCAGCGTCGGGGACAGAAATAATTCACCCCTCCACTTT. This translates into CSVGDRNNSPLHF.

The J gene is TRBJ1-1, the V gene TRBV4-2; possible D gene TRBD1, 6 bases. CDR1 LGHNA and CDR2 YNFKEQ come from the germline V gene. This CDR3 is 16 amino acids long. V was clipped by 0 bases and J by 0 bases, with 11 bases between them. The CDR3: CASSQEPGELNTEAFF. CDR3 in DNA: TGTGCCAGCAGCCAAGAGCCAGGGGAGCTGAACACTGAAGCTTTCTTT.

This chain connects TRBV7-2 to TRBJ1-1; 10 bases line up with TRBD1. This CDR3 is built from 15 residues. The germline V gene encodes CDR1 SGHTA and CDR2 FQGNSA. J gave up 4 bases and V 3 bases, and 5 bases lay outside the gene matches. Written as DNA, the CDR3 is TGTGCCAGCAGCTTTACTCGACAGGGGGCCACTGAAGCTTTCTTT. This encodes CASSFTRQGATEAFF.

This clone was counted between two and nine times. This chain links TRBV10-3 with TRBJ1-2, with a tentative D call TRBD1 (6 bases). Trimming removed 6 bases at V and 8 bases at J, with 19 bases between. CDR3 length: 14 amino acids. In germline, CDR1 is ENHRY, CDR2 SYGVKD. CDR3: CAISLQGGRPGYTF. The CDR3 DNA is TGTGCCATCAGCTTACAGGGTGGGAGGCCCGGCTACACCTTC.

The count of this clone is one. The V call is TRBV10-2, the J call TRBJ2-7, with TRBD2 matching over 13 bases. The CDR3 sequence is 16 residues long. Trimming took 8 bases from V and 4 from J; bases not matched to a gene: 11. Per germline, CDR1 WSHSY and CDR2 SAAADI. The CDR3 sequence: CASALQLAGGSYEQYF. Written as DNA, the CDR3 is TGCGCCAGCGCACTTCAACTAGCGGGGGGGTCATACGAGCAGTACTTC.

This chain links TRBV7-2 with TRBJ2-1; TRBD1 matches 8 bases. J was trimmed by 7 bases and V by 5 bases; bases with no gene match: 7. Germline V CDR1 and CDR2: SGHTA, FQGNSA. This CDR3 contains 14 residues. CDR3 sequence reads: CASSPGTGRNEQFF. The DNA of the CDR3 is TGTGCCAGCAGCCCCGGGACAGGTCGTAATGAGCAGTTCTTC.

To note about this clone: Distinct nucleotide sequences in the sample also encode this CDR3. The V gene is TRBV7-9, the J gene TRBJ1-1, with 7 bases identical to TRBD1. The CDR3 length is 14 residues. V lost 3 bases, J lost 4 bases, and 5 bases stayed unmatched. CDR1 and CDR2 from the germline V gene are SEHNR and FQNEAQ (reference sequence). The CDR3 DNA follows: TGTGCCAGCAGCTTGCAGGGGGTTGGCACTGAAGCTTTCTTT. Amino acids: CASSLQGVGTEAFF.

The chain links TRBV27 to TRBJ2-5, with 12 bases fitting TRBD2. The CDR3 length is 13 residues. V gave up 8 bases and J gave up 2 bases; unmatched junction bases: 0. The germline CDR1 and CDR2 sequences are MNHEY and SMNVEV (reference sequence). Here the CDR3 reads CASGLAGQETQYF. For the CDR3, the DNA is TGTGCCAGCGGACTAGCGGGGCAAGAGACCCAGTACTTC.

This clone was counted a single time. This rearrangement joins TRBV19 to TRBJ1-2; 7 bases are shared with TRBD1. CDR1 is LNHDA and CDR2 is SQIVND in the germline V gene (reference sequence). The V segment lost 4 bases and the J segment 5 bases; nucleotides outside the gene matches: 4. The CDR3 has 13 amino acids. CDR3 bases: TGTGCCAGTAGTAGGGACAGAAAATATGGCTACACCTTC. Its translation: CASSRDRKYGYTF.

The chain has TRBV28 and TRBJ2-7; D gene uncertain. The V end was cut by 0 bases, the J end by 2 bases, with 8 bases between. This CDR3 comprises 14 residues. Germline V gives CDR1 MDHEN, CDR2 SYDVKM. CDR3 amino acids: CASSLWAQTYEQYF. The CDR3 DNA follows: TGTGCCAGCAGTTTATGGGCTCAAACCTACGAGCAGTACTTC.

The rearrangement joins TRBV5-6 to TRBJ2-2; 8 bases line up with TRBD1. The trim removed 6 bases at V and 6 bases at J, leaving 10 bases unmatched. The CDR3 contains 15 residues. CDR1 is SGHDT and CDR2 is YYEEEE in the germline V gene. As DNA, the CDR3 is TGTGCCAGCAAGAGTCGTTTGGGACAGGCCGGGGAGCTGTTTTTT. Encoded protein: CASKSRLGQAGELFF.

The chain combines TRBV19 with TRBJ2-7; D possibly uses TRBD1 or TRBD2 (6 bases each). This CDR3 contains 14 residues. V lost 0 bases to trimming and J lost 6 bases, with 12 bases between them. Germline CDR1 is LNHDA and CDR2 is SQIVND (reference sequence). The CDR3 sequence: CASSIEGGSGEQYF. The CDR3 DNA sequence: TGTGCCAGTAGTATAGAGGGGGGCTCGGGCGAGCAGTACTTC.